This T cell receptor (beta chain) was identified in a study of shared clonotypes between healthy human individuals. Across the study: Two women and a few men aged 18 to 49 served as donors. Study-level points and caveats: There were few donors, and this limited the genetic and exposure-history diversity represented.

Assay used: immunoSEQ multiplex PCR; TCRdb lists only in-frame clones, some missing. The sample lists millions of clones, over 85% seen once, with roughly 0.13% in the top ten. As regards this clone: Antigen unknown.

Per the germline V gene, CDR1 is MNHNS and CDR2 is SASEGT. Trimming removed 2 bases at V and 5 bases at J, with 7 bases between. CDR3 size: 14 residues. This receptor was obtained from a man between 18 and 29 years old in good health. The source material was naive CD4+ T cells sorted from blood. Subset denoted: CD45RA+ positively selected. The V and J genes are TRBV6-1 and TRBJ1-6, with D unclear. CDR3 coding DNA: TGTGCCAGCAGTGAATTGTCTAATAATTCACCCCTCCACTTT. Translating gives CASSELSNNSPLHF.